These 25 T cell receptor beta chains originate from one sample sequenced in a study of naive and memory T cell subsets. Both TRBC1 and TRBC2 were covered by a beta constant-region primer of two equimolar oligonucleotides. One entry per CDR3 protein, called by TCRdb with MiXCR from the UMI-ligation and nested PCR reads. Of 70,000 to 95,000 distinct CDR3 sequences in the sample, about 7% were seen once. Sequencing was carried out using central memory CD4+ T cells from blood. Receptor source: a human donor in good health.

This clonotype was seen at least ten times. This chain joins TRBV30 and TRBJ2-7, with D possibly being TRBD1 or TRBD2 (5 bases each). The CDR3 contains 14 residues. The V end was cut by 0 bases, the J end by 7 bases, with 16 bases between. In germline, CDR1 is GTSNPN, CDR2 SVGIG (reference sequence). The CDR3 region has the DNA TGTGCCTGGAGTGTATCCCTCGGGACGACTGAGCAGTACTTC. Translated, it gives CAWSVSLGTTEQYF.

This clonotype was picked up a small number of times. The genes are TRBV20-1 and TRBJ2-3; 11 nucleotides match TRBD2. Trimming removed 0 bases from V and 1 base from J; junction bases left unmatched: 12. The CDR3 sequence is 19 residues long. The germline CDR1 and CDR2 sequences are DFQATT and SNEGSKA (reference sequence). The CDR3 region has the DNA TGCAGTGCTAGAGATCTGGGACTAGCGGCGATGACACGCACAGATACGCAGTATTTT. This sequence encodes CSARDLGLAAMTRTDTQYF.

This clonotype was seen repeatedly, ten times or more. V and J are TRBV2 and TRBJ1-1; a possible D gene is TRBD1 (5 bases). Deletions cut 4 bases from V and 6 bases from J, with 12 bases between. The CDR3 spans 13 residues. Per the germline V gene, CDR1 is SNHLY and CDR2 is FYNNEI. CDR3 bases: TGTGCCAGCAGTGGGCGGTGGGGCGCTGAAGCTTTCTTT. As protein: CASSGRWGAEAFF.

The genes are TRBV14 and TRBJ1-6; the D gene is possibly TRBD1 (5 bases). Germline CDR1 and CDR2: SGHDN and FVKESK. V lost 5 bases, J lost 4 bases, and 9 bases lay in between. The CDR3 extends over 14 amino acids. The CDR3 is CASSEGRYNSPLHF. The DNA for the CDR3 is TGTGCCAGCAGCGAGGGACGGTATAATTCACCCCTCCACTTT.

This clonotype was seen more than once but under ten times. This rearrangement joins TRBV5-1 to TRBJ2-5, with D maybe TRBD2 (5 bases). Germline lookup yields CDR1 SGHRS and CDR2 YFSETQ. The CDR3 length is 13 residues. Trimming left V 1 base short and J 6 bases short, with 10 bases between. CDR3 DNA sequence: TGCGCCAGCAGCTTGTCCGGGGTACAGACCCAGTACTTC. This translates into CASSLSGVQTQYF.

This clonotype was detected many times. The chain links TRBV20-1 to TRBJ2-3; 14 bases are a match to TRBD2. This CDR3 is 19 amino acids long. The V gene's germline CDR1 is DFQATT and CDR2 SNEGSKA (reference sequence). V was pared by 6 bases and J by 1 base, with 15 bases of the junction left unmatched. The CDR3 loop reads CSASEHGTSGSGGTDTQYF. In DNA form, the CDR3 reads TGCAGTGCCTCAGAGCACGGGACTAGCGGGAGTGGAGGCACAGATACGCAGTATTTT.

This clonotype was counted many times. The V and J genes are TRBV11-3 and TRBJ2-3, with D possibly being TRBD2 (5 bases). This CDR3 has 16 amino acids. Per germline, CDR1 SGHNT and CDR2 YENEEA. Trimming stripped 5 bases from V and 3 bases from J, with 18 bases between. The chain's CDR3 is CASSPSRRSVTDTQYF. The DNA for the CDR3 is TGTGCCAGCAGCCCCTCCCGGAGGAGCGTAACAGATACGCAGTATTTT.

This clonotype came up many times. The V call is TRBV7-2, the J call TRBJ1-1; D is unresolved. CDR1 and CDR2 (germline): SGHTA, FQGNSA. This CDR3 spans 16 amino acids. Trimming cost V 1 base and J 0 bases, with 12 bases left between them. The CDR3 DNA reads as TGTGCCAGCAGCTTAGGGAGTACAACACTGAACACTGAAGCTTTCTTT. Protein sequence: CASSLGSTTLNTEAFF.

This clonotype occurred many times. V usage is TRBV3-1 and J usage is TRBJ2-3, with 8 bases aligning to TRBD2. Germline loops: CDR1 LGHDT, CDR2 YNNKEL (reference sequence). V dropped 1 base and J dropped 0; count of bases not matched to a gene: 6. This CDR3 has 17 amino acids. In nucleotides, the CDR3 is TGTGCCAGCAGCCAAGGAATGATAGCGGGAAGCACAGATACGCAGTATTTT. Protein: CASSQGMIAGSTDTQYF.

This clonotype was seen at least ten times. The V gene is TRBV29-1, the J gene TRBJ2-3; D possibly corresponds to TRBD2 (6 bases). The CDR3 length is 15 residues. Trimming left V 2 bases short and J 1 base short, with 13 bases between. CDR1 is SQVTM and CDR2 is ANQGSEA in the germline V gene. The CDR3 protein is CSVERFSGGTDTQYF. Here the CDR3 DNA reads TGCAGCGTTGAACGGTTTAGCGGAGGCACAGATACGCAGTATTTT.

The J gene is TRBJ1-3, the V gene TRBV3-1; D is unclear. Per germline, CDR1 LGHDT and CDR2 YNNKEL (reference sequence). The V and J ends lost 0 bases and 0 bases respectively, with 18 bases between them. The CDR3 covers 19 residues. CDR3 sequence (DNA): TGTGCCAGCAGCCAAGATCGGGGTAGGCACCTTGGCTCTGGAAACACCATATATTTT. Translating gives CASSQDRGRHLGSGNTIYF.

The chain carries TRBV6-2 or TRBV6-3 and TRBJ2-3; a weak D match, TRBD2 (6 bases). V was clipped by 7 bases and J by 7 bases, with 18 bases between them. In germline, CDR1 is MNHEY, CDR2 SVGEGT. The CDR3 length is 14 residues. Here the CDR3 reads CASTTSAGQYTQYF. CDR3 coding DNA: TGTGCCAGCACCACCTCCGCGGGGCAGTATACGCAGTATTTT.

The genes are TRBV7-2 and TRBJ2-7; D is possibly TRBD1 (5 bases). V dropped 0 bases and J dropped 0 bases, with 9 bases sitting between them. From germline, CDR1 is SGHTA and CDR2 FQGNSA. The CDR3 runs to 15 residues. CDR3 DNA: TGTGCCAGCAGCTTAGCAACAGGAAACTCCTACGAGCAGTACTTC. Its protein is CASSLATGNSYEQYF.

This clonotype has a handful of counts. J is TRBJ2-7 and V is TRBV7-2; D could derive from TRBD1 or TRBD2 (6 bases each). Trimming stripped 5 bases from V and 3 bases from J, with 17 bases between. The CDR3 runs 15 residues. CDR1 and CDR2 from the germline V gene are SGHTA and FQGNSA. CDR3 nucleotide sequence: TGTGCCAGCAGCCCTAGAGGGGGGTCATTCTACGAGCAGTACTTC. Amino acid sequence: CASSPRGGSFYEQYF.

In this sample, this clonotype turned up many times. The rearrangement joins TRBV7-2 to TRBJ2-1; 13 bases are a match to TRBD2. Trimming at V came to 6 bases and at J to 9 bases, leaving 5 bases not matched to a gene. This CDR3 contains 14 residues. CDR1 SGHTA and CDR2 FQGNSA come from the germline V gene. The CDR3 bases are TGTGCCAGCAGAACGGGACTAGCGGGAAGTGAGCAGTTCTTC. Its protein product is CASRTGLAGSEQFF. The full variable domain, with the rest looked up from reference TRBV7-2 and TRBJ2-1, is GAGVSQSPSNKVTEKGKDVELRCDPISGHTALYWYRQSLGQGLEFLIYFQGNSAPDKSGLPSDRFSAERTGGSVSTLTIQRTQQEDSAVYLCASRTGLAGSEQFFGPGTRLTVL.

This clonotype was detected a few times. This chain joins TRBV6-2 or TRBV6-3 and TRBJ2-7; the match to TRBD2 covers 8 bases. J lost 0 bases, V lost 10 bases, and 2 bases had no gene match. Germline CDR1 is MNHEY and CDR2 is SVGEGT. This CDR3 contains 12 residues. The CDR3: CATSGSSYEQYF. The CDR3 nucleotides are TGTGCCACAAGCGGGAGCTCCTACGAGCAGTACTTC.

This clonotype was recorded at least ten times. The CDR3 reads CASKRAGVGEKLFF. In DNA, the CDR3 is TGTGCCAGCAAACGAGCAGGGGTTGGCGAAAAACTGTTTTTT. The rearrangement links TRBV7-2 to TRBJ1-4; D might be TRBD1 (6 bases). CDR1 and CDR2 from the germline V gene are SGHTA and FQGNSA. V lost 7 bases and J 8 bases, leaving 17 bases between the germline ends. The CDR3 totals 14 residues.

This clonotype has a handful of counts. The chain uses TRBV10-3 and TRBJ2-7, with 9 bases lining up with TRBD1. The CDR3 has 15 residues. Germline V gives CDR1 ENHRY, CDR2 SYGVKD. V gave up 0 bases and J gave up 0 bases; unmatched junction bases: 0. The CDR3 DNA follows: TGTGCCATCAGTGAGTCGACAGGGGGCTCCTACGAGCAGTACTTC. This sequence encodes CAISESTGGSYEQYF.

This clonotype turned up a few times. V and J are TRBV7-9 and TRBJ1-5; D is possibly TRBD1 (5 bases). Trimming pared 4 bases from V and 9 bases from J, leaving 10 bases between. In germline, CDR1 is SEHNR, CDR2 FQNEAQ (reference sequence). This CDR3 contains 12 residues. This CDR3 reads CASSSGVRPQHF. The CDR3 coding sequence is TGTGCCAGCAGCTCGGGGGTGCGGCCCCAGCATTTT.

This clonotype was detected ten times or more. This chain links TRBV3-1 with TRBJ1-1; TRBD1 matches 8 bases. This CDR3 contains 15 residues. Trimming cost V 3 bases and J 1 base; bases outside gene matches: 4. Looked up from germline, CDR1 is LGHDT and CDR2 is YNNKEL (reference sequence). CDR3 nucleotides: TGTGCCAGCAGCCACAGGGACAGGAGGAACACTGAAGCTTTCTTT. Its translation: CASSHRDRRNTEAFF.

This clonotype was counted ten times or more. This chain uses TRBV2 with TRBJ2-7, with 7 bases matching TRBD2. Germline trimming cut 3 bases from V and 6 bases from J; bases unmatched to any gene: 11. The CDR3 contains 15 residues. Germline V gives CDR1 SNHLY, CDR2 FYNNEI. The CDR3 coding sequence is TGTGCCAGCAGTGACCTCGGACTAGAATCCCTCGAGCAGTACTTC. The encoded protein is CASSDLGLESLEQYF.

This clonotype was recorded many times. The chain has TRBV19 and TRBJ2-2; TRBD1 or TRBD2 may be the D gene (5 bases each). The CDR3 is 14 residues long. Deletions cut 4 bases from V and 5 bases from J, with 11 bases between. Germline V lookup: CDR1 LNHDA, CDR2 SQIVND (reference sequence). The CDR3 loop is CASSRDVFTGELFF. The CDR3 region has the DNA TGTGCCAGTAGTAGGGACGTATTTACCGGGGAGCTGTTTTTT.

The CDR3 loop reads CATRQGISGYTF. CDR3 DNA: TGTGCAACTAGACAGGGGATTAGTGGCTACACCTTC. J is TRBJ1-2 and V is TRBV6-5; 8 bases match TRBD1. The CDR3 runs to 12 residues. Per germline, CDR1 MNHEY and CDR2 SVGAGI.

This clonotype came up a few times. The chain couples TRBV12-3 or TRBV12-4 to TRBJ1-2, with a tentative D call TRBD1 (5 bases). Trimming stripped 6 bases from V and 3 bases from J, with 14 bases between. There are 14 residues in the CDR3. The CDR3 reads CASSPGGYDYGYTF. The CDR3 DNA follows: TGTGCCAGCAGCCCCGGGGGGTACGACTATGGCTACACCTTC.

Many counts were recorded for this clonotype. The chain uses TRBV7-2 and TRBJ1-3; no clear D gene. V lost 3 bases and J 0 bases, leaving 9 bases between the germline ends. The CDR3 spans 15 residues. In germline, CDR1 is SGHTA, CDR2 FQGNSA. CDR3 bases: TGTGCCAGCAGCTTGACATCCCCCTCTGGAAACACCATATATTTT. It codes for CASSLTSPSGNTIYF. Supplemented by reference TRBV7-2 and TRBJ1-3, the full variable domain reads GAGVSQSPSNKVTEKGKDVELRCDPISGHTALYWYRQSLGQGLEFLIYFQGNSAPDKSGLPSDRFSAERTGGSVSTLTIQRTQQEDSAVYLCASSLTSPSGNTIYFGEGSWLTVV.